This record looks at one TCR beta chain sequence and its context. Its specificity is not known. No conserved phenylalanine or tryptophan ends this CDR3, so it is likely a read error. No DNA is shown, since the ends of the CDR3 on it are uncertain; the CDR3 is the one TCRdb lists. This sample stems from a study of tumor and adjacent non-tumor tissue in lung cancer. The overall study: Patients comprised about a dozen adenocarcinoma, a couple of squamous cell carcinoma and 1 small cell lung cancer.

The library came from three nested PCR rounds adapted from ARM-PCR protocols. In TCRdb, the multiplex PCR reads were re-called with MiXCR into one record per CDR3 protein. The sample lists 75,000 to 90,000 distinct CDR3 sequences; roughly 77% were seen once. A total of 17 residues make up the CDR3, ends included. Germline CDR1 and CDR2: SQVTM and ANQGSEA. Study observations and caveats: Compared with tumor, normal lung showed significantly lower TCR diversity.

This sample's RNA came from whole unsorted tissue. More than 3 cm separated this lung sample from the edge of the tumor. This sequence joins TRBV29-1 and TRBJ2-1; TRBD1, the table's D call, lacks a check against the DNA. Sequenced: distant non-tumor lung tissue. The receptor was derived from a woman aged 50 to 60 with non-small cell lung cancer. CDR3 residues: CSVEGGDRVVFYNEQFV.